This TCR beta chain originates from a study of blood T cell repertoires in COVID-19. The wider study: Nucleic acid was either cDNA or gDNA, and it came from T cells, B-cell-depleted T cells, or PBMCs.

Original methodology: Estimates of nucleated cell counts were drawn from the amplification of reference gene primers. Sequencing used immunoSEQ multiplex PCR; TCRdb keeps in-frame clones, though not all of them. The V and J calls and clone size were taken over from that table, and D and trimming were inferred from the DNA. Here the sample spans approximately 210,000 clones, around 83% being singletons. Sequences were obtained from peripheral blood. This clonotype was sampled from a woman aged 45-65 years with acute or convalescent COVID-19.

CDR3 sequence reads: CASSIQGGQPQHF. CDR3 coding DNA: TGTGCCAGTAGTATCCAGGGGGGTCAGCCCCAGCATTTT. The rearrangement joins TRBV19 to TRBJ1-5; 7 bases are a match to TRBD1. The V gene end was trimmed by 3 bases and the J gene end by 6 bases; junction bases not matched to a gene: 2. Germline assignment: CDR1 LNHDA and CDR2 SQIVND (reference sequence). The CDR3 consists of 13 residues.